What follows are 9 T cell receptor beta chains derived from one specimen sequenced in a study of vaccination and CD4 T cells after COVID-19. With the Oncomine TCR Beta short-read assay, DNA from cultured CD4+ T cells was sequenced. The template was genomic DNA from cultured CD4+ T cells. TCRdb re-called the PCR reads with MiXCR, one entry per CDR3 protein. The table has thousands of distinct CDR3 sequences, roughly 30% seen once; the top ten hold 20% to 30%. Treatment defined: 10-day PBMC culture with coronavirus spike peptide pools or control peptides (ViraFEST assay). Before the COVID-19 pandemic (2011-2018), CD4+ T cells were obtained from the unexposed donor. Their antigens are not known. Sequences were obtained from CD4+ T cells from blood, cultured in vitro. The receptors come from a human donor in good health.

V is TRBV4-3 and J is TRBJ2-7; 9 nucleotides align to TRBD2. CDR1 LGHNA and CDR2 YSLEER come from the germline V gene. CDR3 size: 16 residues. V gave up 0 bases and J gave up 2 bases; unmatched junction bases: 5. For the CDR3, the DNA is TGCGCCAGCAGCCAAGAGGTAAGCGGGAGGACCTACGAGCAGTACTTC. Translated, it gives CASSQEVSGRTYEQYF.

The sample holds a few counts of this clonotype. V is TRBV20-1 and J is TRBJ2-7; TRBD2 matches 12 bases. The CDR3 is made up of 16 amino acids. V dropped 6 bases and J dropped 3; count of bases not matched to a gene: 12. CDR1 and CDR2 (germline): DFQATT, SNEGSKA (reference sequence). Written as DNA, the CDR3 is TGCAGTGCCCGAAAAGGACTAGCGGGAACCTTCTACGAGCAGTACTTC. This codes for CSARKGLAGTFYEQYF.

This clonotype has just a few counts. The chain combines TRBV24-1 with TRBJ2-2; possibly TRBD1 for D (5 bases). This CDR3 spans 15 amino acids. Between the trimmed V and J ends, which lost 4 bases and 1 base, there was a span of 9 bases. From germline, CDR1 is KGHDR and CDR2 SFDVKD. This CDR3 is CATSDPTVNTGELFF. CDR3 DNA: TGTGCCACCAGTGACCCGACAGTGAACACCGGGGAGCTGTTTTTT.

The table lists this clonotype with a few counts. The chain carries TRBV19 and TRBJ1-2; no clear D gene. The CDR3 consists of 13 residues. The germline V gene encodes CDR1 LNHDA and CDR2 SQIVND (reference sequence). V lost 7 bases and J lost 8, with 17 bases in between. CDR3 sequence reads: CASTELSARGYTF. DNA for the CDR3: TGTGCCAGTACCGAATTATCGGCGCGCGGCTACACCTTC.

This clonotype was picked up a small number of times. The V gene is TRBV19, the J gene TRBJ1-1; D possibly corresponds to TRBD1 (6 bases). The CDR3 sequence is 14 residues long. Trimming shortened V by 6 bases and J by 5 bases, and 16 bases separated the two germline ends. Germline loops: CDR1 LNHDA, CDR2 SQIVND (reference sequence). The CDR3 DNA reads as TGTGCCAGTAGCCGGGGTAGGGGGAGGACTGAAGCTTTCTTT. Amino acid sequence: CASSRGRGRTEAFF.

This clonotype was detected only a few times. The chain recombines TRBV30 with TRBJ1-2; D not resolved. From germline, CDR1 is GTSNPN and CDR2 SVGIG (reference sequence). V lost 0 bases and J lost 4, with 6 bases in between. The CDR3 runs to 12 residues. The chain's CDR3 is CAWSVEGYGYTF. The CDR3 bases are TGTGCCTGGAGTGTAGAGGGCTATGGCTACACCTTC.

This clonotype has a single count. This chain links TRBV4-1 with TRBJ2-1, with D tentatively TRBD2 (7 bases). This CDR3 region has 16 residues. The V gene lost 1 base and the J gene lost 6 bases, with 16 bases spanning the gap. The germline V gene has CDR1 MGHRA and CDR2 YSYEKL. CDR3 sequence (DNA): TGCGCCAGCAGCCAAGTTGGAACAGGGAGGGGCAATGAGCAGTTCTTC. It specifies CASSQVGTGRGNEQFF.

This clonotype turned up a few times. This sequence joins TRBV2 and TRBJ1-2; no reliable D call. Germline CDR1 and CDR2: SNHLY and FYNNEI. This CDR3 spans 13 amino acids. Between the trimmed V and J ends, which lost 7 bases and 8 bases, there was a span of 17 bases. The CDR3 spells CASKVVGERGYTF. The CDR3 DNA reads as TGTGCCAGCAAGGTTGTGGGTGAGCGAGGCTACACCTTC.

V gene TRBV27 combines with J gene TRBJ2-1; D uncertain. This CDR3 comprises 15 residues. Deletions cut 5 bases from V and 6 bases from J, with 17 bases between. Germline CDR1 MNHEY, CDR2 SMNVEV (reference sequence). CDR3 residues: CASSPPDQRVNEQFF. CDR3 in DNA: TGTGCCAGCAGTCCCCCAGATCAGCGTGTCAATGAGCAGTTCTTC.